This T cell receptor beta chain was recovered during a study of T cells in Graves' hyperthyroidism and ophthalmopathy. This clonotype was seen repeatedly, ten times or more. Germline-derived CDR1 and CDR2 are ENHRY and SYGVKD. Between the trimmed V and J ends, which lost 4 bases and 3 bases, there was a span of 9 bases. The CDR3 loop spans 14 amino acids. Aged 18 to 65, the patients had hyperthyroidism that was newly diagnosed and had lasted under 2 months. Clinicians diagnosed patients from clinical symptoms, serum thyroxine and TRAb, thyroid ultrasound and orbital computed tomography. RNA transcripts provided the source from which TCR beta CDR3 regions were amplified. During a first-round RT-PCR of the TCR CDR3, the HTBI primer set was used. MiXCR was run by TCRdb on the multiplex PCR reads, yielding one entry per CDR3 protein. Here the sample spans some 800,000 distinct CDR3 sequences, around 38% being singletons.

The chain is built from TRBV10-3 and TRBJ2-2, with D perhaps matching TRBD1 (6 bases). The sequence derives from a young man with Graves' hyperthyroidism. Sequenced: blood. The CDR3: CAISGDTDTGELFF. The CDR3 DNA reads as TGTGCCATCAGTGGGGACACGGACACCGGGGAGCTGTTTTTT.